Detailed here is one T cell receptor (beta chain). Its antigen is unidentified. This CDR3 is 13 amino acids long. Germline V CDR1 and CDR2: SGHVS, FNYEAQ. Deletions cut 2 bases from V and 9 bases from J, with 11 bases between. The sample comes from a study of blood T cells in healthy people across ages. Regarding the study as a whole: Diversity figures derived from one million T cells were judged to underestimate the true value.

Each donor had approximately 10 milliliters of peripheral blood drawn. Using a J-beta primer mix together with a sample-barcoded 5' primer, a second PCR was run for 7 to 11 cycles. Each cDNA molecule was tagged by a template-switch adaptor that had 12 random nucleotides. TCRdb reprocessed the 5' RACE reads with MiXCR, giving one entry per CDR3 protein. The table lists about 1.4 million distinct CDR3 sequences, approximately 59% of them singletons. The specimen was blood. This rearrangement joins TRBV7-6 to TRBJ2-1, with D possibly matching TRBD1 (5 bases). This TCR was recovered from a man younger than 35 in good health. This CDR3 is CASSLQGWGEQFF. The CDR3 DNA is TGTGCCAGCAGCTTACAGGGTTGGGGTGAGCAGTTCTTC.